Described below is a single T cell receptor beta chain sequence and its context. Its antigen is unidentified. Authors' analysis steps: TCRs per sample had a median of approximately 98,000 and ranged from 23,224 to 690,600. TCRdb fed the RACE reads into MiXCR, producing one record per CDR3 protein. The authors' filters were not applied to this entry. The data contain tens of thousands of distinct CDR3 sequences, more than 10% of them singletons. Germline V gene sequence: CDR1 SGHRS, CDR2 YFSETQ. V lost 4 bases, J lost 3 bases, and 3 bases stayed unmatched. This CDR3 is 14 amino acids long. The record originates from a study of human T cells and chemical hapten exposure. Stated time point: pre-sensitization, week 0. The treatment: therapeutic diphenylcyclopropenone sensitization with weekly scalp DPC. Sequencing started from total RNA isolated from unfractionated whole blood. Study-level findings and limits: Expanded TCRs produced significantly more large CDR3 similarity clusters than controls did. Among TCRs, those above 1 in 1000 frequency were unaffected by DPC sensitization.

The TCR comes from a woman aged 40 to 55 with alopecia areata. Some clones in this sample may be carry-over from other donors' samples. Here the sequenced sample was whole blood, taken in connection with sensitization to the hapten diphenylcyclopropenone (DPC). The rearrangement uses TRBV5-1 and TRBJ2-3; 9 bases line up with TRBD1. Written as DNA, the CDR3 is TGCGCCAGCAGCCCCGGACAGGGGACAGATACGCAGTATTTT. Translated, it gives CASSPGQGTDTQYF.